This TCR beta chain was captured by sequencing in a study of identical twins. TCRdb reprocessed the 5' RACE reads via MiXCR and lists one record per CDR3 protein. This table has 650,000 to 800,000 distinct CDR3 sequences, over 8.5% appearing once. V shed 8 bases, J shed 2 bases, and the junction held 16 bases outside the gene matches. The CDR3 length is 17 residues. Germline CDR1 SQVTM, CDR2 ANQGSEA. This clonotype was picked up many times. These data were also reused for a study on yellow fever vaccine responses in identical twins.

The chain employs TRBV29-1 and TRBJ2-1; 9 bases line up with TRBD2. This TCR came from a woman aged 18-30 years in good health. Sequenced sample: PBMCs. This chain's CDR3 is CSSMGGAGGVTYNEQFF. The CDR3 DNA reads as TGCAGCTCAATGGGGGGAGCGGGAGGCGTAACCTACAATGAGCAGTTCTTC.